This entry describes one TCR beta chain. Its antigen is undetermined. PCR involved 60 Vbeta and 13 Jbeta primers. The protocol was immunoSEQ multiplex PCR, while the TCRdb copy is restricted to in-frame clones and leaves out a portion. The sample yields approximately 180,000 clones, 80% to 90% seen once. These data are taken from a study of cytomegalovirus exposure and HLA in healthy donors. Study summary: Genetic ancestry analysis placed more than 80% of the 400 or so donors that were genotyped in the Caucasian-associated cluster.

The CDR3 contains 11 residues. Trimming removed 8 bases at V and 6 bases at J, with 10 bases between. Germline V lookup: CDR1 MNHEY, CDR2 SVGAGI. Study findings and constraints: Previous analysis showed most TCR beta V segments were productive about 87% or about 30% of the time.

The chain has TRBV6-5 and TRBJ1-2; no clear D. Sequenced sample: PBMCs. This TCR was sampled from a girl between 10 and 17 years old in good health and CMV-seropositive. CDR3 protein: CASFTGDGYTF. CDR3 nucleotides: TGTGCCAGCTTCACTGGAGATGGCTACACCTTC.